This T cell receptor beta chain was recovered during a study of shared clonotypes between healthy human individuals. Measured with immunoSEQ multiplex PCR; TCRdb has only the in-frame clones, and not every one. The sample yields 1,400,000 or so clones, 97% to 99% seen once. Regarding the study as a whole: Non-shared clonotypes were found to have lower generation probabilities than the clonotypes that were shared by all four of the sorted-subset donors.

The table lists this clone with a few counts. The antigen is not known. Other DNA variants within this sample encode the same CDR3. Germline V gives CDR1 SGDLS, CDR2 YYNGEE. With 0 bases removed from V and 0 bases from J, the gap between germline ends came to 0 bases. The CDR3 covers 12 residues. This chain links TRBV9 with TRBJ1-1; D gene ambiguous. Sequencing used naive CD4+ T cells sorted from blood. As for subset: CD45RA+ positively selected. This sequence was found in a man aged 25 to 40 in good health. CDR3 DNA sequence: TGTGCCAGCAGCGTAGTGAACACTGAAGCTTTCTTT. It is translated as CASSVVNTEAFF.